This T cell receptor beta chain was captured in a study of shared clonotypes between healthy human individuals. In this sample, this clone turned up a few times. The test was conducted at deep level. Only in-frame clones appear in the TCRdb table, and some are missing; sequencing was by immunoSEQ multiplex PCR. This sample has about 2.4 million clones, with under 95% found just once. Sequenced input: naive CD4+ T cells from PBMCs. The subset: CD45RA+ positively selected. The sequence derives from a young man in good health. Some clones in this sample may be carry-over from other donors' samples.

In DNA, the CDR3 is TGCGCCAGCAGTGAGGCCCCACACGGCGAGCAGTACTTC. This codes for CASSEAPHGEQYF. V and J are TRBV10-1 and TRBJ2-7; unclear D gene. CDR3 length: 13 amino acids. Germline CDR1 reads WNHNN; CDR2 reads SYGVQD (reference sequence). Trimming removed 2 bases from V and 6 bases from J, with 11 bases in between.